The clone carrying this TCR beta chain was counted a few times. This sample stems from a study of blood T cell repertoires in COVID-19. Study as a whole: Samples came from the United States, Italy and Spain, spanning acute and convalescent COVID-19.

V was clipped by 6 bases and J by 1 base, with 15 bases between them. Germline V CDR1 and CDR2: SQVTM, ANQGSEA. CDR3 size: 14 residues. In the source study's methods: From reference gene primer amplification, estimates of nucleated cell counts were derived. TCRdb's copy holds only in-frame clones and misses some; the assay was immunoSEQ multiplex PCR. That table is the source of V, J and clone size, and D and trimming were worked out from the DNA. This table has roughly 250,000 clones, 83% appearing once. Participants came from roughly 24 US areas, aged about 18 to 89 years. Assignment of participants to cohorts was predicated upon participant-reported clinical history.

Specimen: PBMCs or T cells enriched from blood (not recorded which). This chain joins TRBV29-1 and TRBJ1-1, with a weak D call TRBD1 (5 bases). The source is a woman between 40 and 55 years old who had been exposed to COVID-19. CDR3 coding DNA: TGCAGCGTGACTCGCGGGGGGAGGAACACTGAAGCTTTCTTT. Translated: CSVTRGGRNTEAFF.